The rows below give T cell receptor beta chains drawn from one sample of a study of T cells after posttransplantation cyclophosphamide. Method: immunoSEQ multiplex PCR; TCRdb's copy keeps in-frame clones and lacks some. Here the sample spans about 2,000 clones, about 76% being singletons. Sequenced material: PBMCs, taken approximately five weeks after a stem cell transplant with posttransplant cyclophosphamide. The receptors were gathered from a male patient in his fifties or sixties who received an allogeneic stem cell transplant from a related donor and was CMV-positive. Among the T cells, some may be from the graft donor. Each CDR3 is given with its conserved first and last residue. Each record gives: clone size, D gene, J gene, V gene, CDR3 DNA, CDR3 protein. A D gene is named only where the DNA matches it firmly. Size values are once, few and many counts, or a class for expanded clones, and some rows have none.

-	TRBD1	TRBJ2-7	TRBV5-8	TGTGCCAGCGGAGGGACAGGGCAGGTGACGCAGTACTTC	CASGGTGQVTQYF
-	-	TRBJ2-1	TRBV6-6	TGTGCCAGCAGTTCCCTCGGGAACAATGAGCAGTTCTTC	CASSSLGNNEQFF
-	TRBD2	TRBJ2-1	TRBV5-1	TGCGCCAGCAGCACCGATAGCGGGGGGGCCTTCTATGAGCAGTTCTTC	CASSTDSGGAFYEQFF
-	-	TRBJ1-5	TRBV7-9	TGTGCCAGCAGCGCGGAGGGTTATCAGCCCCAGCATTTT	CASSAEGYQPQHF
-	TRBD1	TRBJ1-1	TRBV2	TGTGCCAGCAGAGACAGGGGGATGAACACTGAAGCTTTCTTT	CASRDRGMNTEAFF
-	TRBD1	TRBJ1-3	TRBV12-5	TGTGCTAGTGGCACGGGACAGGTCTCTGGAAACACCATATATTTT	CASGTGQVSGNTIYF
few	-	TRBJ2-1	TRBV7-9	TGTGCCAGCAGCTTTTGTGACAGGAAGAATGAGCAGTTCTTC	CASSFCDRKNEQFF
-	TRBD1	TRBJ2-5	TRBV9	TGTGCCAGCAGCGCCACCGGGACAGACCAAGAGACCCAGTACTTC	CASSATGTDQETQYF
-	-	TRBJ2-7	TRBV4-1	TGCGCCAGCAGCCAAGATAGATCCTACGAGCAGTACTTC	CASSQDRSYEQYF
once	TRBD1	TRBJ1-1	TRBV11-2	TGTGCCAGCAGCTCTATGGGACAGGGAACCACTGAAGCTTTCTTT	CASSSMGQGTTEAFF